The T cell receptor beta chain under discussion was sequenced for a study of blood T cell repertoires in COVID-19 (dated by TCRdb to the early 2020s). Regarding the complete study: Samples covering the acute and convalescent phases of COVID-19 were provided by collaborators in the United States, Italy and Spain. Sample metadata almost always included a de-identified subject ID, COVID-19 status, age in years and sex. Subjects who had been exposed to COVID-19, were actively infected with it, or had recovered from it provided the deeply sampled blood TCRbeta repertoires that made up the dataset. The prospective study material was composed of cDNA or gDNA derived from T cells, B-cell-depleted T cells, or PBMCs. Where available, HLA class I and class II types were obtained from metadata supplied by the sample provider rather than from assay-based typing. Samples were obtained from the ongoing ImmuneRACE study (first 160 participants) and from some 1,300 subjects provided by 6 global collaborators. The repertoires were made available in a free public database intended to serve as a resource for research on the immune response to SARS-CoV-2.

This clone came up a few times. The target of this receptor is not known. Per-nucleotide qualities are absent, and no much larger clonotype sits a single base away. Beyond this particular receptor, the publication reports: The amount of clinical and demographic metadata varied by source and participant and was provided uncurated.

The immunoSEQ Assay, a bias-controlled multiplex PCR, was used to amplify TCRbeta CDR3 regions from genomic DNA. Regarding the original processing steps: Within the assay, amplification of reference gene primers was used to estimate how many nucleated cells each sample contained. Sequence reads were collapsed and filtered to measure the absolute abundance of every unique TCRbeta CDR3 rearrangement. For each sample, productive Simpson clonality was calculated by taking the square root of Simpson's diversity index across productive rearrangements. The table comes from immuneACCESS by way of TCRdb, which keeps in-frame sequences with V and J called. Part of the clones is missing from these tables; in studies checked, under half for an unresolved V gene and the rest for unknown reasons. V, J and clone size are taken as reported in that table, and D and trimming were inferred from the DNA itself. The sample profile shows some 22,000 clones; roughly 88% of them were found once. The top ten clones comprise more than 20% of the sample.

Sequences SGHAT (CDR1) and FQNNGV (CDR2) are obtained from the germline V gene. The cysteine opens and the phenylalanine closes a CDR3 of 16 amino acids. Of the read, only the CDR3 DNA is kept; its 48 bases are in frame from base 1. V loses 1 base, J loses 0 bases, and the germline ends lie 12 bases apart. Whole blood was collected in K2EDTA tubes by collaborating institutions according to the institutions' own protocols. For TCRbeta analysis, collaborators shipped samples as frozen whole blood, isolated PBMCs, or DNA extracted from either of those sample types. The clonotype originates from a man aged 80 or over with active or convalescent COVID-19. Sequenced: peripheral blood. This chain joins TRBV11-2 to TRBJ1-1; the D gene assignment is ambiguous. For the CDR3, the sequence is CASSLGTRVLNTEAFF. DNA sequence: TGTGCCAGCAGCTTAGGCACGCGGGTCCTGAACACTGAAGCTTTCTTT.